This T cell receptor beta chain was identified during a study of glioma-infiltrating T cells. Germline CDR1 MNHNY, CDR2 SVGAGI (reference sequence). The CDR3 is 14 amino acids. Between the trimmed V and J ends, which lost 3 bases and 4 bases, there was a span of 10 bases. Study conclusions and caveats: Gliomas, especially low-grade, showed above-expected tissue-blood divergence; non-neoplastic patients showed below. Very few CDR3 sequences were shared between tissue and blood.

Ten or more counts support this clonotype. The target antigen is unknown. Using RNA template, CDR3s of TCR alpha and beta were amplified with iRepertoire arm-PCR. One entry per CDR3 protein, called by TCRdb with MiXCR from the multiplex PCR reads. The table lists under 200,000 distinct CDR3 sequences, roughly 32% of them singletons, with 20% to 25% in the top ten. The chain joins TRBV6-6 to TRBJ1-3, with D maybe TRBD1 (5 bases). Input material: glioma tissue, nonneoplastic brain tissue, or PBMCs (not recorded which). This clonotype originated in a human donor with low-grade glioma or glioblastoma, undergoing nonglioma brain surgery, or in good health (not recorded which). The CDR3 protein is CASSYSGPGNTIYF. The CDR3 DNA sequence: TGTGCCAGCAGTTATTCGGGACCAGGAAACACCATATATTTT.